These T cell receptor beta chains were read from a single sample in a study of cytomegalovirus exposure and HLA in healthy donors. The data were produced by immunoSEQ multiplex PCR, yet TCRdb's version contains in-frame clones alone and is incomplete. The sample holds about 170,000 clones, roughly 85% seen once. The sample comprised PBMCs. All receptors derive from a young man in good health and CMV-seropositive. Both conserved end residues are part of each CDR3. D genes are given only for firm matches. Not every row has a clone size; where given, it reads once, few, many or a size class.

j_call | v_call | clone_size | d_call | cdr3_nt | cdr3_aa
TRBJ2-7 | TRBV7-9 | - | TRBD2 | TGTGCCAGCAGCCCCTCGGGGGGTACCTCCCTCTACGAGCAGTACTTC | CASSPSGGTSLYEQYF
TRBJ2-2 | TRBV4-2 | - | TRBD2 | TGTGCCAGCAGCCAAAATCCCGCCCCCGAGCGGGAGAGGGGGCTGTTTTTT | CASSQNPAPERERGLFF
TRBJ1-2 | TRBV5-6 | once | TRBD1 | TGTGCCAGCAGCTCCAAGGGGGCCGGTGGCTACACCTTC | CASSSKGAGGYTF
TRBJ2-3 | TRBV9 | - | TRBD2 | TGTGCCAGCAGCCCCACTAGCGAGGATACGCAGTATTTT | CASSPTSEDTQYF
TRBJ2-5 | TRBV7-6 | - | TRBD1 | TGTGCCAGCAGCCGAAGGGACAGGGAAGGAGAGACCCAGTACTTC | CASSRRDREGETQYF
TRBJ2-7 | TRBV11-3 | - | TRBD1 | TGTGCCAGCAGAGGGCCGGGACAGATTTACGAGCAGTACTTC | CASRGPGQIYEQYF
TRBJ1-5 | TRBV2 | - | TRBD1 | TGTGCCAGCAGTGGACAGGGGCGCGTCAATCAGCCCCAGCATTTT | CASSGQGRVNQPQHF
TRBJ1-5 | TRBV27 | - | - | TGTGCCAGCAGTTCGATTTTTCCAGGGGTCCAGCATTTT | CASSSIFPGVQHF
TRBJ2-1 | TRBV2 | - | - | TGTGCCAGCGGGACCCCGGGGACATACAATGAGCAGTTCTTC | CASGTPGTYNEQFF
TRBJ2-2 | TRBV5-4 | few | - | TGTGCCAGCAGCCCTATTCCCGGGAGCCTCGCGAACACCGGGGAGCTGTTTTTT | CASSPIPGSLANTGELFF
TRBJ1-1 | TRBV11-3 | few | TRBD1 | TGTGCCAGCAGTTACGACAGGGACACTGAAGCTTTCTTT | CASSYDRDTEAFF
TRBJ2-5 | TRBV29-1 | - | TRBD2 | TGCAGCGTTGAGGAGACTAGCCGGTTGACCCAGTACTTC | CSVEETSRLTQYF
TRBJ2-5 | TRBV5-1 | once | TRBD1 | TGCGCCAGCAACTCCGGGACAGCCACTTCCTATCAAGAGACCCAGTACTTC | CASNSGTATSYQETQYF
TRBJ2-2 | TRBV20-1 | - | - | TGCAGTGCCCTGGGGGGCGGGGAGCTGTTTTTT | CSALGGGELFF
TRBJ2-7 | TRBV10-3 | - | TRBD2 | TGTGCCATCTCTAGCGGATTCGGCTCCTACGAGCAGTACTTC | CAISSGFGSYEQYF
TRBJ2-2 | TRBV2 | - | TRBD1 | TGTGCCAGCAGCCAGGACAGGGTGAACACCGGGGAGCTGTTTTTT | CASSQDRVNTGELFF
TRBJ1-2 | TRBV5-6 | - | - | TGTGCCAGCAGCCCCTCCGGGGCTAACTATGGCTACACCTTC | CASSPSGANYGYTF
TRBJ1-2 | TRBV7-2 | - | TRBD1 | TGTGCCAGCAGCTTGGGACAGTTATCTAACTATGGCTACACCTTC | CASSLGQLSNYGYTF
TRBJ1-2 | TRBV19 | - | - | TGTGCCAGTATCAGACCGGGACAAGGATCCTATGGCTACACCTTC | CASIRPGQGSYGYTF
TRBJ2-2 | TRBV11-2 | - | - | TGTGCCAGCAGCTTGCGGGTGAACACCGGGGAGCTGTTTTTT | CASSLRVNTGELFF
TRBJ1-2 | TRBV7-9 | - | TRBD1 | TGTGCCAGCAGCCCCGGAATCGCGGACAGGACCCATGGCTACACCTTC | CASSPGIADRTHGYTF
TRBJ2-7 | TRBV5-4 | - | TRBD1 | TGTGCCAGCAGCTTGCCCCAGGGGGCGGCCTACGAGCAGTACTTC | CASSLPQGAAYEQYF
TRBJ2-3 | TRBV29-1 | - | - | TGCAGCGTTGGCCGAAGGAGGCGGTTTAGCACAGATACGCAGTATTTT | CSVGRRRRFSTDTQYF
TRBJ2-1 | TRBV4-1 | few | - | TGCGCCAGCAGCCCAGGGGGGTCCTACAATGAGCAGTTCTTC | CASSPGGSYNEQFF
TRBJ2-3 | TRBV7-2 | - | TRBD2 | TGTGCCAGCAGGGCCCGGGACTACCGCACAGATACGCAGTATTTT | CASRARDYRTDTQYF
TRBJ2-1 | TRBV5-1 | - | TRBD2 | TGCGCCAGCAGTTCCGGGACTAGCGGCCTCAATGAGCAGTTCTTC | CASSSGTSGLNEQFF
TRBJ2-7 | TRBV5-5 | - | - | TGTGTCAGCAGCTTGGATCCCCGCGGGTACGAGCAGTACTTC | CVSSLDPRGYEQYF
TRBJ1-1 | TRBV6-6 | - | TRBD1 | TGTGCCAGCAGACCGACAGGGCCCACTGAAGCTTTCTTT | CASRPTGPTEAFF
TRBJ2-2 | TRBV5-4 | - | - | TGTGCCATAAACTTGAACACCGGGGAGCTGTTTTTT | CAINLNTGELFF
TRBJ2-2 | TRBV6-4 | - | - | TGTGCCAGCAGTGCGCTCGGGGCCGGGGAGCTGTTTTTT | CASSALGAGELFF
TRBJ1-6 | TRBV11-3 | - | - | TGTGCCAGCAGCTATAGCACCACTTATTCACCCCTCCACTTT | CASSYSTTYSPLHF
TRBJ2-4 | TRBV29-1 | - | TRBD2 | TGCAGCGTTGGGGTGACGGGAGGGCCTGATGGCATTCAGTACTTC | CSVGVTGGPDGIQYF
TRBJ2-1 | TRBV4-3 | few | TRBD2 | TGCGCCAGCAGCCAAGGAGCGGGAGTCGGGCATGAGCAGTTCTTC | CASSQGAGVGHEQFF